This is a list of T cell receptor beta chains from one sample in a study of cytomegalovirus exposure and HLA in healthy donors. The repertoire was sequenced with immunoSEQ multiplex PCR; TCRdb's copy has only in-frame clones and lacks some. The top ten hold 5.4% of the sample, which has 200,000 to 300,000 clones, roughly 80% seen once. Material for sequencing was PBMCs. The receptors were gathered from a woman between 35 and 50 years old in good health and CMV-seropositive. CDR3s include the opening cysteine and the closing phenylalanine or tryptophan. A D gene is named only where the DNA matches it firmly. Clone size, where shown, is once, few, many, or a class for clones that have expanded.

>TRBD1|TRBJ2-7|.|TRBV6-5
TGTGCCAGCAGTTTTACAGGGGGCAACGAGCAGTACTTC
CASSFTGGNEQYF
>.|TRBJ2-6|.|TRBV5-1
TGCGCCAGCAGCTTGGGTGGACAGTTCAGCTCTGGGGCCAACGTCCTGACTTTC
CASSLGGQFSSGANVLTF
>.|TRBJ1-5|.|TRBV6-5
TGTGCCAGCAGTTACTCGATTGGCAGCAATCAGCCCCAGCATTTT
CASSYSIGSNQPQHF
>TRBD1|TRBJ2-2|.|TRBV2
TGTGCCAGCAGTGACCCTAAGACAGGGCGGAATACCGGGGAGCTGTTTTTT
CASSDPKTGRNTGELFF
>.|TRBJ1-1|.|TRBV6-5
TGTGCCAGCAGTTACTCGGGGGCTGGGAACACTGAAGCTTTCTTT
CASSYSGAGNTEAFF
>TRBD1|TRBJ2-1|once|TRBV10-3
TGTGCCATCAGGGAGACAGGGGGCTTAAATGAGCAGTTCTTC
CAIRETGGLNEQFF
>.|TRBJ1-4|.|TRBV2
TGTGCCGGGGGGGAGGCAGCCTCTCTTGGGAATAATGAAAAACTGTTTTTT
CAGGEAASLGNNEKLFF
>.|TRBJ2-7|.|TRBV5-4
TGTGCCAGCAGAAGGCAGGATACCTACGAGCAGTACTTC
CASRRQDTYEQYF
>.|TRBJ1-1|.|TRBV7-9
TGTGCCAGCACCATGGGGGGAAATGAAGCTTTCTTT
CASTMGGNEAFF
>TRBD1|TRBJ2-7|.|TRBV19
TGTGCCAGTACCCTGAGAGGGGGCATCCCCACCTACGAGCAGTACTTC
CASTLRGGIPTYEQYF
>TRBD1|TRBJ1-1|.|TRBV4-2
TGTGCCAGCAGCCAGACAGGGACTGAAGCTTTCTTT
CASSQTGTEAFF
>.|TRBJ2-3|.|TRBV14
TGTGCCAGCAGCCACCAGGTCAGCACAGATACGCAGTATTTT
CASSHQVSTDTQYF
>.|TRBJ1-1|.|TRBV19
TGTGCCAGTAGTGTGACAGAGAACACTGAAGCTTTCTTT
CASSVTENTEAFF
>TRBD1|TRBJ2-3|.|TRBV4-2
TGTGCCAGCAGCCAAGATCCTCAGACAGGGGGAAGCACAGATACGCAGTATTTT
CASSQDPQTGGSTDTQYF
>TRBD2|TRBJ2-3|.|TRBV5-1
TGCGCCAGCAGCTTGAGGACTAGGGACACAGATACGCAGTATTTT
CASSLRTRDTDTQYF
>.|TRBJ2-3|.|TRBV6-5
TGTGCCAGCAGTTCATCACTGACAGATACGCAGTATTTT
CASSSSLTDTQYF
>.|TRBJ1-5|few|TRBV7-9
TGTGCCAGCAGCCACTTGGACATTGGCAATCAGCCCCAGCATTTT
CASSHLDIGNQPQHF
>TRBD1|TRBJ1-1|.|TRBV28
TGTGCCAGCAGGGGACAGTTGGGCACTGAAGCTTTCTTT
CASRGQLGTEAFF
>.|TRBJ1-3|.|TRBV5-4
TGTGCCAGCAGCTTGGAAGGCAGGGGAGCAGGAAACACCATATATTTT
CASSLEGRGAGNTIYF
>.|TRBJ2-7|.|TRBV5-1
TGCGCCAGCAGCACGTCAGGAGGGGGGGCCTACGAGCAGTACTTC
CASSTSGGGAYEQYF
>.|TRBJ2-2|few|TRBV6-1
TGTGCCAGCAGTGAATGGGCAGGGTATACCGGGGAGCTGTTTTTT
CASSEWAGYTGELFF
>TRBD1|TRBJ2-7|.|TRBV6-6
TGTGCCAGCATCCCAAAGGGGACAGGGTTACACGAGCAGTACTTC
CASIPKGTGLHEQYF
>TRBD2|TRBJ2-5|.|TRBV2
TGTGCCAGCATCCAGGGAGGGGAGCAGTACTTC
CASIQGGEQYF
>TRBD1|TRBJ1-1|.|TRBV6-5
TGTGCCAGCAGTTACTCAACGGGACAGATCAACACTGAAGCTTTCTTT
CASSYSTGQINTEAFF